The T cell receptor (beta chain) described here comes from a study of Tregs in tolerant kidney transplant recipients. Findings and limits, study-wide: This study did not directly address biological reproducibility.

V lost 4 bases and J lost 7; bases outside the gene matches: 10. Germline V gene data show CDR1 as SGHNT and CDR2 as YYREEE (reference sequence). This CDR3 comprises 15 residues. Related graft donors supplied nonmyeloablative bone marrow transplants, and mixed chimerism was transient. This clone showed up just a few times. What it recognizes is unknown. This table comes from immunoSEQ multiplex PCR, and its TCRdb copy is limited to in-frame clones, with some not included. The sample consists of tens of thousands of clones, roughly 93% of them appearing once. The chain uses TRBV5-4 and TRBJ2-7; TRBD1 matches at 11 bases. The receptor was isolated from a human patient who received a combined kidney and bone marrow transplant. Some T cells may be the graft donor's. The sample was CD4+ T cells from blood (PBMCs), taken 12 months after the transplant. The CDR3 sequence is CASSKPGQGGREQYF. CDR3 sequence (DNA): TGTGCCAGCAGCAAACCGGGACAGGGGGGGCGTGAGCAGTACTTC.